This is a list of T cell receptor beta chains from one sample in a study of shared clonotypes between healthy human individuals. The table came from immunoSEQ multiplex PCR; TCRdb's copy has only in-frame clones and leaves some out. The table records some 980,000 clones, about 80% of them present only once. The specimen sequenced was memory CD4+ T cells sorted from blood. The source is a man aged 18 to 35 in good health. Each CDR3 is given with its conserved first and last residue. A D gene is named only where the DNA matches it firmly.

V gene	CDR3 length	J gene	D gene	CDR3 protein
TRBV7-2	10	TRBJ2-2	NA	CASSTGELFF
TRBV7-2	14	TRBJ1-1	TRBD1	CASSLGQGYTEAFF
TRBV25-1	14	TRBJ2-2	NA	CATSGQGNTGELFF
TRBV19	11	TRBJ1-2	NA	CASSTGVGYTF
TRBV23-1	12	TRBJ2-1	NA	CASSQSWGAQFF
TRBV5-1	14	TRBJ2-2	NA	CASSSGTRYGELFF
TRBV28	16	TRBJ1-5	NA	CASSPWDPYSNQPQHF
TRBV21-1	14	TRBJ1-2	NA	CASSKDGNNYGYTF
TRBV30	12	TRBJ1-4	NA	CALNSYHEKLFF
TRBV4-2	15	TRBJ1-1	NA	CASSRDRSLNTEAFF
TRBV28	15	TRBJ1-1	TRBD1	CASSTAGGSGTEAFF
TRBV5-6	16	TRBJ1-2	NA	CASSLGGASNNYGYTF
TRBV5-1	15	TRBJ2-2	NA	CASSLGAVSTGELFF
TRBV5-4	13	TRBJ1-2	NA	CASSSDGKYGYTF
TRBV18	15	TRBJ2-2	TRBD2	CASLRGGSNTGELFF
TRBV12-5	15	TRBJ2-6	TRBD1	CASAQGDSGANVLTF
TRBV27	15	TRBJ1-1	NA	CASSPRTGGNTEAFF
TRBV5-1	12	TRBJ2-5	NA	CASSAEGETQYF
TRBV5-1	16	TRBJ2-5	NA	CASSLQGNRYQETQYF